This entry lists 13 T cell receptor beta chains sequenced from one sample in a study of regulatory T cells in long-lasting Graves disease. Time point: persistent/refractory GD, antithyroid drugs over 5 years with positive TRAb. PBMC-extracted RNA yielded the TCR library. Relying on iRepertoire HTBI primers and Arm-PCR of CDR3 regions, the team built TCR beta libraries. Each CDR3 protein is one row after TCRdb ran MiXCR on the multiplex PCR reads. Seen here are 600,000 to 800,000 distinct CDR3 sequences, around 30% observed once, and the top ten hold about 40%. The material sequenced was peripheral blood mononuclear cells (PBMCs), taken when the disease was refractory, from a patient treated with antithyroid drugs. The receptor source for this set is a female donor with Graves disease.

This clonotype was detected only a few times. The chain employs TRBV6-2 or TRBV6-3 and TRBJ1-2; 7 bases are a match to TRBD1. Per the germline V gene, CDR1 is MNHEY and CDR2 is SVGEGT. This CDR3 contains 18 residues. J lost 7 bases, V lost 2 bases, and 19 bases had no gene match. Written as DNA, the CDR3 is TGTGCCAGCAGTTACCGCCCAAGGGACAGACCCCGGATAGGTGGCTACACCTTC. Amino acid sequence: CASSYRPRDRPRIGGYTF.

This clonotype was seen a few times. The rearrangement uses TRBV28 and TRBJ1-5, with a tentative D call TRBD1 (6 bases). V was shortened by 4 bases and J by 11 bases, with 21 bases between the two germline ends. Looked up from germline, CDR1 is MDHEN and CDR2 is SYDVKM. The length of the CDR3 is 15 residues. CDR3 in DNA: TGTGCCAGCAGTTCCTCAGGGGATATCAGCTCGTCCCAGCATTTT. This translates into CASSSSGDISSSQHF.

This clonotype was observed a few times. The chain links TRBV12-3 or TRBV12-4 to TRBJ1-2, with TRBD1 matching over 8 bases. The CDR3 is 16 residues long. J lost 4 bases, V lost 5 bases, and 12 bases had no gene match. The CDR3 here is CASSGPNRGRSYGYTF. The CDR3 coding sequence is TGTGCCAGCAGTGGCCCAAACAGGGGGAGAAGCTATGGCTACACCTTC.

The chain employs TRBV28 and TRBJ1-5; D is unclear. V lost 1 base and J 11 bases, leaving 18 bases between the germline ends. This CDR3 contains 15 residues. The germline V gene has CDR1 MDHEN and CDR2 SYDVKM. CDR3 in amino acids: CASSLYGEGSGAQHF. The CDR3 nucleotides are TGTGCCAGCAGTTTATACGGGGAAGGCTCCGGGGCCCAGCATTTT.

This clonotype has a handful of counts. V and J are TRBV18 and TRBJ1-1; TRBD1 aligns across 7 bases. The CDR3 is 14 amino acids. The germline V gene encodes CDR1 KGHSH and CDR2 LQKENI. The V and J ends lost 6 bases and 5 bases, in that order; junction bases with no gene match: 9. The CDR3, as DNA: TGTGCCAGCTCCCAGCAGGGGGGCGGGACTGAAGCTTTCTTT. It encodes CASSQQGGGTEAFF. Variable domain in full (rest from reference TRBV18 and TRBJ1-1): NAGVMQNPRHLVRRRGQEARLRCSPMKGHSHVYWYRQLPEEGLKFMVYLQKENIIDESGMPKERFSAEFPKEGPSILRIQQVVRGDSAAYFCASSQQGGGTEAFFGQGTRLTVV.

This clonotype has a handful of counts. The J gene is TRBJ1-2, the V gene TRBV6-1; a possible D gene is TRBD1 (5 bases). The CDR3 has 13 residues. The germline V gene has CDR1 MNHNS and CDR2 SASEGT. V lost 7 bases to trimming and J lost 4 bases, with 13 bases between them. Here the CDR3 DNA reads TGTGCCAGCACAAGGGACCGCCGCTATGGCTACACCTTC. Translated, it gives CASTRDRRYGYTF.

This clonotype was seen a handful of times. This chain joins TRBV19 and TRBJ1-1; no firm D call. V lost 2 bases to trimming and J lost 1 base, with 20 bases between them. Germline CDR1 is LNHDA and CDR2 is SQIVND (reference sequence). The CDR3 length is 18 residues. This chain's CDR3 is CASSISLVENVENTEAFF. The DNA for the CDR3 is TGTGCCAGTAGTATAAGTTTGGTCGAGAACGTTGAGAACACTGAAGCTTTCTTT.

As concerns this clonotype: With a much larger clone just one base away, this may be a read error. The CDR3 ends on some other residue instead of the conserved phenylalanine or tryptophan, so this is likely a read error. This chain connects TRBV10-3 to TRBJ1-2; TRBD1 matches at 8 bases. V dropped 7 bases and J dropped 3; count of bases not matched to a gene: 1. From germline, CDR1 is ENHRY and CDR2 SYGVKD. The CDR3 has 12 residues. CDR3: CAIKGQDYGYTL. The CDR3 DNA sequence: TGTGCCATCAAGGGACAGGACTATGGCTACACCCTC.

Remarks on this clonotype: The junction differs from germline at one of its ends, possibly a read error. J is TRBJ2-1 and V is TRBV29-1, with D unclear. The length of the CDR3 is 14 residues. Germline assignment: CDR1 SQVTM and CDR2 ANQGSEA. The CDR3 spells CSLKGGLSHNEQFF. Here the CDR3 DNA reads TGCAGCCTCAAAGGCGGTCTCTCCCACAATGAGCAGTTCTTC.

This chain connects TRBV29-1 to TRBJ2-5, with a tentative D call TRBD1 (6 bases). The V end was cut by 3 bases, the J end by 5 bases, with 10 bases between. This CDR3 comprises 12 residues. Germline CDR1 and CDR2: SQVTM and ANQGSEA. The CDR3 here is CSVDSQGETQYF. As DNA, the CDR3 is TGCAGCGTTGACAGCCAGGGGGAGACCCAGTACTTC.

The V call is TRBV6-1, the J call TRBJ2-3; weak D call: TRBD1 (5 bases). Germline CDR1 and CDR2: MNHNS and SASEGT. This CDR3 comprises 14 residues. Trimming cost V 6 bases and J 5 bases, with 15 bases left between them. CDR3 DNA sequence: TGTGCCAGCAGCCCCAGGGCGAACGGAGATACGCAGTATTTT. Translating gives CASSPRANGDTQYF.

The chain is built from TRBV2 and TRBJ2-7; D gene uncertain. The V gene's germline CDR1 is SNHLY and CDR2 FYNNEI. Trimming removed 1 base from V and 0 bases from J, with 7 bases in between. This CDR3 is built from 14 residues. The CDR3 region has the DNA TGTGCCAGCAGTGAAGGCCAGAGCTCCTACGAGCAGTACTTC. It is translated as CASSEGQSSYEQYF.

V and J are TRBV7-6 and TRBJ2-5; 14 nucleotides align to TRBD2. The CDR3 runs 16 residues. With 5 bases clipped from V and 5 bases from J, the junction kept 7 bases outside the gene matches. CDR1 SGHVS and CDR2 FNYEAQ come from the germline V gene. The chain's CDR3 is CASSLGTSGSLETQYF. The CDR3 DNA follows: TGTGCCAGCAGCCTAGGGACTAGCGGGAGTCTGGAGACCCAGTACTTC.